Each of the 30 T cell receptor beta chains below was sequenced from the same sample in a study of blood T cell repertoires in COVID-19. Assay: immunoSEQ multiplex PCR; the TCRdb copy retains only in-frame clones and omits some. The data hold 200,000 to 250,000 clones, with less than 90% observed a single time. The sequenced material came from peripheral blood. These receptors were obtained from a woman at least 80 years old with COVID-19, enrolled during active disease.

In its sample, this clone was seen a few times. The chain combines TRBV18 with TRBJ2-7, with D uncertain. Per the germline V gene, CDR1 is KGHSH and CDR2 is LQKENI. The CDR3 consists of 13 residues. Trimming cost V 2 bases and J 2 bases, with 7 bases left between them. CDR3 loop: CASSPAPTYEQYV. The CDR3 DNA reads TGTGCCAGCTCACCAGCGCCGACCTACGAGCAGTACGTC.

The table lists this clone with a few counts. J is TRBJ2-1 and V is TRBV10-3, with 8 bases aligning to TRBD2. Germline CDR1 ENHRY, CDR2 SYGVKD. The CDR3 length is 15 residues. Trimming removed 6 bases from V and 3 bases from J; junction bases left unmatched: 7. Written as DNA, the CDR3 is TGTGCCATCAGCTCCACCGGGACTAGCTACAATGAGCAGTTCTTC. This codes for CAISSTGTSYNEQFF.

The chain employs TRBV21-1 and TRBJ1-5. TRBV21-1 is noted as a pseudogene. CDR3 size: 15 residues. The CDR3 DNA is TGTGCCAGCAGCAAAGATGGGGAGAGCAATCAGCCCCAGCATTTT. Residues: CASSKDGESNQPQHF.

This clone has only one observation. This chain connects TRBV7-2 to TRBJ1-1, with TRBD1 as a possible D gene (6 bases). The CDR3 spans 15 residues. Germline lookup yields CDR1 SGHTA and CDR2 FQGNSA. Trimming took off 10 bases at V and 2 bases at J, with 20 bases between the two ends. The CDR3 region is CATKGGRWTNTEAFF. CDR3 DNA: TGTGCCACCAAAGGGGGACGTTGGACCAACACTGAAGCTTTCTTT.

The chain recombines TRBV10-1 with TRBJ2-3; 7 bases agree with TRBD2. CDR1 and CDR2 from the germline V gene are WNHNN and SYGVQD (reference sequence). CDR3 size: 15 residues. V gave up 5 bases and J gave up 6 bases; unmatched junction bases: 11. CDR3 in amino acids: CASSLGGGSTDTQYF. The CDR3 DNA sequence: TGCGCCAGCAGTCTTGGGGGGGGTTCGACGGATACGCAGTATTTT.

V and J are TRBV28 and TRBJ1-1; D possibly corresponds to TRBD1 (5 bases). V shed 0 bases and J shed 8 bases, with 16 bases lying between them. Germline-derived CDR1 and CDR2 are MDHEN and SYDVKM. The CDR3 is 15 amino acids. The CDR3 sequence is CASSLWTSLRGEAFF. The DNA for the CDR3 is TGTGCCAGCAGTTTATGGACTTCCTTAAGGGGCGAAGCTTTCTTT.

The genes are TRBV28 and TRBJ2-3, with a possible D match to TRBD2 (5 bases). CDR1 MDHEN and CDR2 SYDVKM come from the germline V gene. The CDR3 extends over 11 amino acids. The ends were cut back, 8 bases at V and 9 bases at J, with 12 bases in the middle. The CDR3 loop is CASAIGGTQYF. The CDR3, as DNA: TGTGCCAGCGCCATAGGCGGGACGCAGTATTTT. Together with reference TRBV28 and TRBJ2-3, the CDR3 gives the full variable domain: DVKVTQSSRYLVKRTGEKVFLECVQDMDHENMFWYRQDPGLGLRLIYFSYDVKMKEKGDIPEGYSVSREKKERFSLILESASTNQTSMYLCASAIGGTQYFGPGTRLTVL.

The gene calls are TRBV6-2 or TRBV6-3 and TRBJ2-7, with D perhaps matching TRBD1 (6 bases). This CDR3 has 13 residues. Per the germline V gene, CDR1 is MNHEY and CDR2 is SVGEGT. V was trimmed by 6 bases and J by 7 bases, leaving 16 bases between them. The CDR3 reads CASSNTGFGEQYF. The CDR3 nucleotides are TGTGCCAGCAGCAATACAGGGTTTGGGGAGCAGTACTTC.

This chain joins TRBV7-8 and TRBJ2-5; D remains unclear. The CDR3 has 13 residues. Per the germline V gene, CDR1 is SGHVS and CDR2 is FQNEAQ. V lost 3 bases and J lost 2, with 7 bases in between. CDR3 in DNA: TGTGCCAGCAGCTTGAGTGATCAAGAGACCCAGTACTTC. Protein product: CASSLSDQETQYF.

The chain links TRBV6-5 to TRBJ1-2, with D perhaps matching TRBD1 (5 bases). The CDR3 has 12 amino acids. Trimming cost V 5 bases and J 4 bases, with 8 bases left between them. In germline, CDR1 is MNHEY, CDR2 SVGAGI. CDR3 DNA: TGTGCCAGCAGTACAGGTGCCTATGGCTACACCTTC. This encodes CASSTGAYGYTF.

The CDR3, as DNA: TGCACCAGCAGGTATCCGGGACTAACGTTCACAGATACGCAGTATTTT. Translation: CTSRYPGLTFTDTQYF. This rearrangement joins TRBV1 to TRBJ2-3; the D call TRBD2 from the table was never checked on the DNA. TRBV1 represents a pseudogene. CDR3 length equals 16 residues.

This clone turned up a few times. The V and J genes are TRBV29-1 and TRBJ2-3; D is uncertain. Trimming removed 4 bases at V and 7 bases at J, with 9 bases between. The CDR3 spans 11 residues. Germline CDR1 is SQVTM and CDR2 is ANQGSEA. The CDR3: CSVVVSYTQYF. CDR3 DNA sequence: TGCAGCGTTGTTGTCAGTTATACGCAGTATTTT.

The chain recombines TRBV4-3 with TRBJ1-2; 8 bases are shared with TRBD1. V shed 0 bases and J 6 bases; nucleotides not matched to a gene: 9. CDR1 is LGHNA, CDR2 YSLEER, per germline. The CDR3 totals 16 residues. As DNA, the CDR3 is TGCGCCAGCAGCCAAGATTTTACAGGGGGAGTGGATGGCTACACCTTC. Translating it yields CASSQDFTGGVDGYTF.

The V gene is TRBV7-9, the J gene TRBJ1-1, with no clear D. The CDR3 extends over 15 amino acids. Germline V CDR1 and CDR2: SEHNR, FQNEAQ (reference sequence). V was cut by 2 bases and J by 2 bases, with 12 bases left in between. CDR3 in amino acids: CASSLLAGINTEAFF. CDR3 nucleotides: TGTGCCAGCAGCTTACTCGCGGGGATCAACACTGAAGCTTTCTTT.

Concerning this clone itself: The sample has other DNA sequences that encode this CDR3 too. The DNA of the CDR3 is TGTGCCAGCAGCTTAGGGACAGGGAGTGAAAAACTGTTTTTT. This gives the protein CASSLGTGSEKLFF. This chain connects TRBV7-9 to TRBJ1-4, with TRBD1 matching 8 bases. V lost 1 base and J lost 7; bases outside the gene matches: 2. The CDR3 length is 14 residues. Germline V gene lookup returns CDR1 SEHNR and CDR2 FQNEAQ (reference sequence). Using reference TRBV7-9 and TRBJ1-4 for the parts outside the CDR3, the full variable domain is DTGVSQNPRHKITKRGQNVTFRCDPISEHNRLYWYRQTLGQGPEFLTYFQNEAQLEKSRLLSDRFSAERPKGSFSTLEIQRTEQGDSAMYLCASSLGTGSEKLFFGSGTQLSVL.

The rearrangement links TRBV19 to TRBJ1-5; D is perhaps TRBD1 (5 bases). This CDR3 has 16 residues. Germline values: CDR1 LNHDA, CDR2 SQIVND (reference sequence). The V end was cut by 5 bases, the J end by 6 bases, with 20 bases between. CDR3 sequence reads: CASSSPLGLGVQPQHF. The CDR3, as DNA: TGTGCCAGTAGTTCTCCACTGGGACTCGGGGTTCAGCCCCAGCATTTT.

V usage is TRBV6-4 and J usage is TRBJ2-6, with 9 bases matching TRBD1. Germline V gene data show CDR1 as MRHNA and CDR2 as SNTAGT. The CDR3 is 18 residues long. V dropped 3 bases and J dropped 4; count of bases not matched to a gene: 10. The CDR3 region is CASSDSRDRATGANVLTF. As DNA, the CDR3 is TGTGCCAGCAGTGATTCCCGGGACAGGGCCACCGGGGCCAACGTCCTGACTTTC.

The rearrangement uses TRBV6-2 or TRBV6-3 and TRBJ2-1, with 8 bases fitting TRBD2. This CDR3 contains 14 residues. Per the germline V gene, CDR1 is MNHEY and CDR2 is SVGEGT. V trimming: 2 bases; J trimming: 7 bases; junction bases outside the gene matches: 4. The CDR3 nucleotides are TGTGCCAGCAGTTACGGAGCGGGGGTAAATGAGCAGTTCTTC. Translation gives CASSYGAGVNEQFF.

The chain combines TRBV27 with TRBJ1-5; D gene uncertain. Germline V gene lookup returns CDR1 MNHEY and CDR2 SMNVEV (reference sequence). V lost 4 bases and J 9 bases, leaving 10 bases between the germline ends. CDR3 length equals 12 residues. CDR3 in amino acids: CASSSIEGPQHF. The CDR3 region has the DNA TGTGCCAGCAGTTCTATAGAGGGGCCCCAGCATTTT.

The chain links TRBV6-1 to TRBJ2-1, with 7 bases lining up with TRBD1. This CDR3 contains 15 residues. Trimming cost V 2 bases and J 3 bases; bases outside gene matches: 4. In germline, CDR1 is MNHNS, CDR2 SASEGT. CDR3 sequence: CASSESTGVYNEQFF. CDR3 DNA: TGTGCCAGCAGTGAATCTACAGGGGTCTACAATGAGCAGTTCTTC.

This clone showed up just once. The chain is built from TRBV11-2 and TRBJ2-3; 7 bases are a match to TRBD2. The germline gives CDR1 SGHAT, CDR2 FQNNGV. CDR3 length: 15 residues. The J segment lost 2 bases and the V segment lost 5 bases, leaving 7 bases of the junction unmatched. The DNA of the CDR3 is TGTGCCAGCAGCCGTACTAGCGATCACACAGATACGCAGTATTTT. Protein: CASSRTSDHTDTQYF.

This sequence joins TRBV5-6 and TRBJ2-3; no reliable D call. Trimming cost V 3 bases and J 0 bases, with 2 bases left between them. This CDR3 has 12 amino acids. CDR1 and CDR2 from the germline V gene are SGHDT and YYEEEE. Here the CDR3 DNA reads TGTGCCAGCAGCTCTAGCACAGATACGCAGTATTTT. Its translation is CASSSSTDTQYF.

For the CDR3, the DNA is TGTGCCATCAGTGAGTCCGAGCTAGCGGGGGTGAAGGAGACCCAGTACTTC. It yields the protein CAISESELAGVKETQYF. The rearrangement joins TRBV10-3 to TRBJ2-5; 10 bases fit TRBD2. CDR1 and CDR2 from the germline V gene are ENHRY and SYGVKD. This CDR3 is built from 17 residues. Trimming took 0 bases from V and 5 from J; bases not matched to a gene: 9.

The chain links TRBV7-8 to TRBJ1-5; D gene ambiguous. Germline V gene data show CDR1 as SGHVS and CDR2 as FQNEAQ. The CDR3 loop spans 15 amino acids. The germline V and J ends were trimmed by 1 base and 4 bases, with 11 bases remaining between them. Written as DNA, the CDR3 is TGTGCCAGCAGCTTAGGGTTCGGGTGGAATCAGCCCCAGCATTTT. This gives the protein CASSLGFGWNQPQHF.

This rearrangement joins TRBV7-8 to TRBJ1-6; the D is unclear. Germline CDR1 SGHVS, CDR2 FQNEAQ. V dropped 0 bases and J dropped 9 bases, with 12 bases sitting between them. The CDR3 sequence is 15 residues long. CDR3 coding DNA: TGTGCCAGCAGCTTAGCGACACCCCTGCCTTCACCCCTCCACTTT. This translates into CASSLATPLPSPLHF.

The sample holds a few counts of this clone. V is TRBV20-1 and J is TRBJ2-7, with D unclear. The CDR3 is 11 amino acids. Germline V gene lookup returns CDR1 DFQATT and CDR2 SNEGSKA (reference sequence). Trimming cost V 5 bases and J 1 base, with 6 bases left between them. Here the CDR3 reads CSAQTSYEQYF. The CDR3, as DNA: TGCAGTGCTCAGACTTCCTACGAGCAGTACTTC.

The genes are TRBV3-1 (or the pseudogene TRBV3-2) and TRBJ2-7, with D maybe TRBD2 (5 bases). The germline V gene encodes CDR1 LGHDT and CDR2 YNNKEL (reference sequence). Trimming pared 2 bases from V and 3 bases from J, leaving 11 bases between. The length of the CDR3 is 14 residues. For the CDR3, the DNA is TGTGCCAGCAGCCAAAGTGGACTGCTCTACGAGCAGTACTTC. This sequence encodes CASSQSGLLYEQYF.

The count of this clone is one. The chain links TRBV7-9 to TRBJ1-4; no clear D gene. Germline V gives CDR1 SEHNR, CDR2 FQNEAQ (reference sequence). Trimming cost V 5 bases and J 8 bases, with 15 bases left between them. The length of the CDR3 is 14 residues. This chain's CDR3 is CASSRRHDYEKLFF. For the CDR3, the DNA is TGTGCCAGCAGCCGGCGTCACGACTACGAAAAACTGTTTTTT.

The chain employs TRBV7-8 and TRBJ2-5, with 7 bases that match TRBD1. Germline trimming cut 7 bases from V and 5 bases from J; bases unmatched to any gene: 25. This CDR3 spans 19 amino acids. The germline V gene encodes CDR1 SGHVS and CDR2 FQNEAQ. CDR3 residues: CASTYVTGSSLSLGETQYF. The CDR3 DNA reads TGTGCCAGCACCTACGTGACAGGGAGTTCCCTCTCGCTTGGGGAGACCCAGTACTTC.

The chain combines TRBV2 with TRBJ2-5; TRBD2 agrees at 9 bases. CDR3 size: 17 residues. V dropped 5 bases and J dropped 4; count of bases not matched to a gene: 14. Germline V gene data show CDR1 as SNHLY and CDR2 as FYNNEI. CDR3 nucleotide sequence: TGTGCCAGCAGTCTAGGACTAGCGCAGTTAGTCGTAGAGACCCAGTACTTC. It yields the protein CASSLGLAQLVVETQYF.